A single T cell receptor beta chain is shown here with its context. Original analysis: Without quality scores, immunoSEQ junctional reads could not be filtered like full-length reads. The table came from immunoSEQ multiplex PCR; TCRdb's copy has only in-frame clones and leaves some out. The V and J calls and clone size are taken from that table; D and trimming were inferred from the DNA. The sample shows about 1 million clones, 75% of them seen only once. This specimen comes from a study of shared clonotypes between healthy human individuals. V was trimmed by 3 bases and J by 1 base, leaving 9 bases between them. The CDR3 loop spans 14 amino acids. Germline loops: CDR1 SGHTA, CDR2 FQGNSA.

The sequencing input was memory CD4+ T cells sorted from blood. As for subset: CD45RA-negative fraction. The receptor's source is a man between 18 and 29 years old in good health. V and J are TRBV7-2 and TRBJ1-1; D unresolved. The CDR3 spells CASSFMGGNTEAFF. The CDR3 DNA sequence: TGTGCCAGCAGCTTTATGGGAGGGAACACTGAAGCTTTCTTT.